The 7 T cell receptor beta chains listed next were all sequenced from one sample in a study of T cell responses to AZD1222 COVID-19 vaccine. The data were produced by immunoSEQ multiplex PCR, yet TCRdb's version contains in-frame clones alone and is incomplete. The profile shows 190,000 or so clones, approximately 93% of them singletons. This specimen consisted of peripheral blood, obtained 28 days after the second AZD1222 dose. Receptor source: an adult who received the AZD1222 COVID-19 vaccine.

V and J are TRBV2 and TRBJ2-5; 8 bases are shared with TRBD1. J gave up 2 bases and V 4 bases, and 3 bases lay outside the gene matches. Germline values: CDR1 SNHLY, CDR2 FYNNEI. The CDR3 extends over 14 amino acids. The CDR3 sequence: CASSVWTGQETQYF. For the CDR3, the DNA is TGTGCCAGCAGTGTTTGGACAGGGCAAGAGACCCAGTACTTC. Variable domain in full (rest from reference TRBV2 and TRBJ2-5): EPEVTQTPSHQVTQMGQEVILRCVPISNHLYFYWYRQILGQKVEFLVSFYNNEISEKSEIFDDQFSVERPDGSNFTLKIRSTKLEDSAMYFCASSVWTGQETQYFGPGTRLLVL.

The V call is TRBV9, the J call TRBJ2-2; D not certain. CDR1 is SGDLS and CDR2 is YYNGEE in the germline V gene. CDR3 size: 14 residues. V was clipped by 1 base and J by 6 bases, with 10 bases between them. CDR3 amino acids: CASSVRPEPGELFF. The DNA for the CDR3 is TGTGCCAGCAGCGTAAGGCCTGAACCCGGGGAGCTGTTTTTT.

The rearrangement links TRBV18 to TRBJ1-4, with D possibly TRBD1 on 5 matching bases. Germline CDR1 KGHSH, CDR2 LQKENI. With 0 bases removed from V and 12 bases from J, the gap between germline ends came to 11 bases. The CDR3 length is 13 residues. This CDR3 reads CASSPPGRVELFF. The CDR3 DNA reads TGTGCCAGCTCACCACCCGGCAGGGTGGAACTGTTTTTT.

The rearrangement links TRBV6-5 to TRBJ2-7, with D perhaps TRBD1 (5 bases). CDR1 is MNHEY, CDR2 SVGAGI, per germline. Between the trimmed V and J ends, which lost 4 bases and 0 bases, there was a span of 10 bases. The CDR3 is made up of 14 amino acids. CDR3 DNA sequence: TGTGCCAGCAGTTGGCAGGGTAGCTCCTACGAGCAGTACTTC. It codes for CASSWQGSSYEQYF.

This chain connects TRBV19 to TRBJ2-7; 11 bases align to TRBD1. Unmatched junction bases numbered 12, after V lost 5 bases and J lost 3 bases. This CDR3 region has 17 residues. Germline-derived CDR1 and CDR2 are LNHDA and SQIVND (reference sequence). CDR3 sequence reads: CASSPLRSGTGGYEQYF. CDR3 DNA: TGTGCCAGTAGTCCCCTCCGCTCCGGGACAGGGGGCTACGAGCAGTACTTC.

This chain uses TRBV7-2 with TRBJ2-3; D might be TRBD1 (5 bases). Germline values: CDR1 SGHTA, CDR2 FQGNSA. The CDR3 contains 13 residues. V was clipped by 11 bases and J by 2 bases, with 14 bases between them. CDR3 sequence: CAAVGHPTDTQYF. CDR3 coding DNA: TGTGCCGCGGTAGGACACCCCACAGATACGCAGTATTTT.

The chain joins TRBV3-1 (or the pseudogene TRBV3-2) to TRBJ2-7, with D maybe TRBD1 (6 bases). V was trimmed by 5 bases and J by 2 bases, leaving 10 bases between them. The CDR3 contains 13 residues. Germline V lookup: CDR1 LGHDT, CDR2 YNNKEL (reference sequence). CDR3 in amino acids: CASSRDTAYEQYF. CDR3 sequence (DNA): TGTGCCAGCAGCAGGGACACTGCCTACGAGCAGTACTTC.